A single sample is the source of the 3 T cell receptor beta chains below, sequenced in a study of radiotherapy plus CTLA-4 blockade in lung cancer. The protocol was immunoSEQ multiplex PCR, while the TCRdb copy is restricted to in-frame clones and leaves out a portion. This sample has nearly 110,000 clones, with over 75% found just once. This specimen consisted of peripheral blood, obtained from a patient treated with radiotherapy plus ipilimumab. The receptors here all came from a human donor with non-small cell lung cancer that progressed on radiotherapy plus ipilimumab. Some clones in this sample may be carry-over from other donors' samples.

This clone has just one count. This chain links TRBV15 with TRBJ1-2; no clear D gene. V was pared by 1 base and J by 7 bases, with 13 bases between. The CDR3 contains 14 residues. Per germline, CDR1 LNHNV and CDR2 YYDKDF (reference sequence). The CDR3 region has the DNA TGTGCCACCAGCAGAGGGGTTAGGGTGGCTGGCTACACCTTC. Its translation is CATSRGVRVAGYTF.

This chain connects TRBV27 to TRBJ1-2; possible D gene TRBD1, 6 bases. The germline CDR1 and CDR2 sequences are MNHEY and SMNVEV (reference sequence). Trimming pared 2 bases from V and 5 bases from J, leaving 12 bases between. The CDR3 length is 14 residues. The CDR3 here is CASSLGAGAYGYTF. The DNA for the CDR3 is TGTGCCAGCAGTTTAGGTGCGGGGGCGTATGGCTACACCTTC.

The chain carries TRBV7-9 and TRBJ1-2; 8 bases fit TRBD1. The ends lost 0 bases at V and 6 bases at J; junction bases unmatched: 3. Germline V gives CDR1 SEHNR, CDR2 FQNEAQ (reference sequence). The CDR3 spans 14 residues. CDR3 nucleotides: TGTGCCAGCAGCTTAGCGCAGGGGGCCAATGGCTACACCTTC. This encodes CASSLAQGANGYTF.